Given below is one T cell receptor (beta chain) in context. Other DNA sequences in this specimen translate into the identical CDR3. Both subsets, CD45RA+ naive and CD45RA-negative memory, were split from the CD4+ cells. The germline V gene has CDR1 SEHNR and CDR2 FQNEAQ (reference sequence). The CDR3 totals 16 residues. Trimming removed 5 bases from V and 2 bases from J; junction bases left unmatched: 7. These data are taken from a study of shared clonotypes between healthy human individuals. Splitting of each subset's genomic DNA was done evenly across several immunoSEQ plates. Clones were read by immunoSEQ multiplex PCR, and TCRdb kept only the in-frame ones, dropping some. The table shows 600,000 to 800,000 clones, with 72% occurring only once.

The sample comprised memory CD4+ T cells sorted from blood. The sample's subset: CD45RA-negative fraction. The clonotype was recovered from a woman aged 30 to 39 in good health. The chain employs TRBV7-9 and TRBJ2-3, with 10 positions matching TRBD2. The CDR3 reads CASSLGLAGDTDTQYF. DNA of the CDR3: TGTGCCAGCAGCCTTGGTCTAGCGGGGGACACAGATACGCAGTATTTT.